Shown below are 27 T cell receptor beta chains from a single sample sequenced in a study of vaccination effects on CD4 cells after COVID-19. These receptors have no known antigen. The data were produced by immunoSEQ multiplex PCR, yet TCRdb's version contains in-frame clones alone and is incomplete. The repertoire holds around 40,000 clones, about two thirds seen once, with 3.5% to 4.5% in the top ten. Having been cultured for about 10 days, the cells underwent CD4+ T cell isolation. The specimen comprised CD4+ T cells from PBMCs cultured without peptide, sampled before COVID-19 vaccination. Receptor source: a human donor who received a COVID-19 vaccine.

This rearrangement joins TRBV4-1 to TRBJ1-1, with unresolved D. CDR1 is MGHRA, CDR2 YSYEKL, per germline. The germline V and J ends were trimmed by 0 bases and 1 base, with 12 bases remaining between them. This CDR3 contains 16 residues. CDR3 bases: TGCGCCAGCAGCCAAGATCAGATCCAGAAGAACACTGAAGCTTTCTTT. This encodes CASSQDQIQKNTEAFF.

V gene TRBV7-2 combines with J gene TRBJ2-1; no clear D. Germline V gene lookup returns CDR1 SGHTA and CDR2 FQGNSA. The CDR3 runs to 11 residues. The V end lost 5 bases, the J end lost 8 bases, and 7 bases lay between the germline ends. The CDR3 nucleotides read TGTGCCAGCAGCCCTATATATGAGCAGTTCTTC. It translates to CASSPIYEQFF.

This clone was counted between two and nine times. V usage is TRBV25-1 and J usage is TRBJ1-1; D possibly corresponds to TRBD1 (6 bases). V was pared by 3 bases and J by 3 bases, with 14 bases between. Germline-derived CDR1 and CDR2 are MGHDK and SYGVNS. The CDR3 sequence is 15 residues long. CDR3 sequence (DNA): TGTGCCAGCAGTGACCCCGGGGAGGGGGACACTGAAGCTTTCTTT. Protein: CASSDPGEGDTEAFF. The variable domain in full, with the rest retrieved from reference TRBV25-1 and TRBJ1-1, is EADIYQTPRYLVIGTGKKITLECSQTMGHDKMYWYQQDPGMELHLIHYSYGVNSTEKGDLSSESTVSRIRTEHFPLTLESARPSHTSQYLCASSDPGEGDTEAFFGQGTRLTVV.

This clone is medium-sized. This chain links TRBV7-9 with TRBJ1-3; D is uncertain. The CDR3 has 13 amino acids. Germline CDR1 reads SEHNR; CDR2 reads FQNEAQ (reference sequence). The V gene lost 2 bases and the J gene lost 3 bases, with 5 bases spanning the gap. CDR3 residues: CASSLTLGNTIYF. CDR3 bases: TGTGCCAGCAGCTTAACCCTTGGAAACACCATATATTTT.

This clone is judged medium-sized. The CDR3 spells CASAGLAGPNTEAFF. For the CDR3, the DNA is TGTGCCAGCGCGGGCCTCGCCGGACCGAACACTGAAGCTTTCTTT. The chain employs TRBV2 and TRBJ1-1; D is unclear. Germline loops: CDR1 SNHLY, CDR2 FYNNEI. The germline V and J ends were trimmed by 8 bases and 1 base, with 17 bases remaining between them. This CDR3 is 15 amino acids long.

By sample fraction, this clone is medium-sized (0.01 to 0.1%). The chain carries TRBV19 and TRBJ2-7; 13 bases align to TRBD2. The trim removed 6 bases at V and 7 bases at J, leaving 18 bases unmatched. Per germline, CDR1 LNHDA and CDR2 SQIVND (reference sequence). This CDR3 spans 18 amino acids. Here the CDR3 DNA reads TGTGCCAGTAGCCGAAAGTCCCCGGGACTAGCGGGGACGTGGGAGCAGTACTTC. This encodes CASSRKSPGLAGTWEQYF.

This clone was seen only a few times. This chain links TRBV6-5 with TRBJ1-1; D remains ambiguous. Per germline, CDR1 MNHEY and CDR2 SVGAGI. V gave up 0 bases and J gave up 4 bases, with 12 bases separating them. The CDR3 covers 15 residues. The CDR3 bases are TGTGCCAGCAGTTACTCGATACAAGGTCCCACTGAAGCTTTCTTT. This translates into CASSYSIQGPTEAFF.

J is TRBJ2-5 and V is TRBV18; no reliable D call. The CDR3 consists of 13 residues. V lost 2 bases and J lost 3, with 7 bases in between. Germline V gives CDR1 KGHSH, CDR2 LQKENI. The CDR3 reads CASSPSAKETQYF. CDR3 nucleotides: TGTGCCAGCTCACCAAGTGCCAAAGAGACCCAGTACTTC.

This clone was counted between two and nine times. The chain links TRBV7-8 to TRBJ1-5; perhaps TRBD1 as D (6 bases). The CDR3 has 15 amino acids. The V gene lost 5 bases and the J gene lost 4 bases, with 15 bases spanning the gap. Per the germline V gene, CDR1 is SGHVS and CDR2 is FQNEAQ. The CDR3 nucleotides are TGTGCCAGCAGCCCAGGGGCCAGTTTTAATCAGCCCCAGCATTTT. Its translation is CASSPGASFNQPQHF.

This clone appeared once. The chain links TRBV11-1 to TRBJ2-2; D is perhaps TRBD2 (6 bases). Looked up from germline, CDR1 is SGHAT and CDR2 is FQDESV (reference sequence). CDR3 length equals 14 residues. The V end was cut by 5 bases, the J end by 4 bases, with 11 bases between. CDR3 coding DNA: TGTGCCAGCAGCCGGGACTCCATCACCGGGGAGCTGTTTTTT. It specifies CASSRDSITGELFF.

This clone has just a few counts. CDR3 coding DNA: TGTGCCAGTAGTATAGGAGGCAGGGCCTCTGGTCGCGAGCAGTACTTC. Amino acid sequence: CASSIGGRASGREQYF. The chain has TRBV19 and TRBJ2-7; maybe TRBD1 (5 bases). CDR1 and CDR2 (germline): LNHDA, SQIVND (reference sequence). The CDR3 runs 16 residues. V was shortened by 1 base and J by 6 bases, with 19 bases between the two germline ends.

The chain links TRBV5-6 to TRBJ1-2; possible D gene TRBD1, 6 bases. The germline V and J ends were trimmed by 0 bases and 5 bases, with 14 bases remaining between them. Germline V lookup: CDR1 SGHDT, CDR2 YYEEEE. CDR3 length: 15 residues. The CDR3 region has the DNA TGTGCCAGCAGCTTGGGGCGGGGGGCGACTTATGGCTACACCTTC. This encodes CASSLGRGATYGYTF.

The genes are TRBV27 and TRBJ2-7; 9 nucleotides line up with TRBD1. This CDR3 comprises 15 residues. Germline CDR1 MNHEY, CDR2 SMNVEV (reference sequence). V shed 5 bases and J 2 bases; nucleotides not matched to a gene: 7. The CDR3 coding sequence is TGTGCCAGCAGTCCCCAGGGACAGGGCCCCTACGAGCAGTACTTC. Residues: CASSPQGQGPYEQYF.

This clone was picked up a small number of times. The rearrangement uses TRBV5-4 and TRBJ2-2, with a tentative D call TRBD1 (5 bases). The CDR3 runs to 15 residues. CDR1 is SGHNT and CDR2 is YYREEE in the germline V gene (reference sequence). Trimming stripped 2 bases from V and 5 bases from J, with 13 bases between. This CDR3 reads CASSFPGQGTGELFF. The CDR3 DNA reads TGTGCCAGCAGCTTCCCCGGGCAGGGTACCGGGGAGCTGTTTTTT. The full variable domain, its missing parts supplied by reference TRBV5-4 and TRBJ2-2, is ETGVTQSPTHLIKTRGQQVTLRCSSQSGHNTVSWYQQALGQGPQFIFQYYREEENGRGNFPPRFSGLQFPNYSSELNVNALELDDSALYLCASSFPGQGTGELFFGEGSRLTVL.

In DNA, the CDR3 is TGTGCCAGTAGTATCCACACAGGGGGCTTGGGCAATGAGCAGTTCTTC. It codes for CASSIHTGGLGNEQFF. The chain links TRBV19 to TRBJ2-1; 9 bases map to TRBD1. CDR1 LNHDA and CDR2 SQIVND come from the germline V gene (reference sequence). V lost 3 bases and J lost 6; bases outside the gene matches: 9. This CDR3 is built from 16 residues. The variable domain in full, with the rest retrieved from reference TRBV19 and TRBJ2-1, is DGGITQSPKYLFRKEGQNVTLSCEQNLNHDAMYWYRQDPGQGLRLIYYSQIVNDFQKGDIAEGYSVSREKKESFPLTVTSAQKNPTAFYLCASSIHTGGLGNEQFFGPGTRLTVL.

This clone was detected once. The rearrangement uses TRBV29-1 and TRBJ1-2; 9 nucleotides agree with TRBD1. J lost 8 bases, V lost 2 bases, and 3 bases had no gene match. The CDR3 has 12 residues. Germline V lookup: CDR1 SQVTM, CDR2 ANQGSEA. CDR3 DNA: TGCAGCGTTGAAACAGGGGGCGGAGGCTACACCTTC. Its translation is CSVETGGGGYTF.

The chain carries TRBV5-4 and TRBJ2-1, with D perhaps matching TRBD1 or TRBD2 (6 bases each). CDR1 is SGHNT, CDR2 YYREEE, per germline (reference sequence). The CDR3 consists of 14 residues. V lost 4 bases and J 6 bases, leaving 14 bases between the germline ends. The CDR3 reads CASSGRLGGNEQFF. In DNA form, the CDR3 reads TGTGCCAGCAGCGGAAGACTAGGGGGCAATGAGCAGTTCTTC.

This clone is a singleton in its sample. The genes are TRBV19 and TRBJ1-4; D unresolved. In germline, CDR1 is LNHDA, CDR2 SQIVND (reference sequence). V lost 2 bases and J 6 bases, leaving 16 bases between the germline ends. The CDR3 consists of 16 residues. CDR3: CASSISSGVGDEKLFF. The CDR3 DNA is TGTGCCAGTAGTATAAGTTCTGGGGTTGGAGATGAAAAACTGTTTTTT.

This clone came up a few times. This chain uses TRBV12-3 or TRBV12-4 with TRBJ1-2; D call uncertain. V was clipped by 10 bases and J by 8 bases, with 8 bases between them. The CDR3 is 9 residues long. This CDR3 is CAKAGGYTF. As DNA, the CDR3 is TGTGCCAAGGCGGGAGGCTACACCTTC.

This CDR3 is CASSLGTSGGAGETQYF. The CDR3 coding sequence is TGCGCCAGCAGCTTGGGGACTAGCGGGGGGGCAGGAGAGACCCAGTACTTC. The rearrangement joins TRBV5-1 to TRBJ2-5; 15 bases fit TRBD2. V dropped 0 bases and J dropped 4; count of bases not matched to a gene: 4. Per germline, CDR1 SGHRS and CDR2 YFSETQ. The CDR3 runs to 17 residues.

This chain uses TRBV5-1 with TRBJ1-3, with 7 positions matching TRBD1. Germline V CDR1 and CDR2: SGHRS, YFSETQ. The CDR3 runs 15 residues. The V and J ends lost 7 bases and 8 bases, in that order; junction bases with no gene match: 15. DNA of the CDR3: TGCGCCAGCGGGCTGGGACAGTCCAACCCGGACACCATATATTTT. Encoded protein: CASGLGQSNPDTIYF.

The rearrangement uses TRBV14 and TRBJ1-2; weak D call: TRBD1 (5 bases). CDR1 and CDR2 (germline): SGHDN, FVKESK. The CDR3 extends over 14 amino acids. V was trimmed by 0 bases and J by 4 bases, leaving 9 bases between them. The CDR3 spells CASSQDLGGYGYTF. CDR3 coding DNA: TGTGCCAGCAGCCAAGATCTGGGGGGCTATGGCTACACCTTC.

The chain uses TRBV19 and TRBJ2-4; D not resolved. The ends were cut back, 1 base at V and 1 base at J, with 17 bases in the middle. Germline assignment: CDR1 LNHDA and CDR2 SQIVND (reference sequence). The CDR3 sequence is 18 residues long. CDR3 in amino acids: CASSIAATFGAAKNIQYF. Written as DNA, the CDR3 is TGTGCCAGTAGTATAGCTGCTACTTTCGGTGCGGCCAAAAACATTCAGTACTTC.

The chain couples TRBV2 to TRBJ2-5, with TRBD2 matching over 11 bases. Germline V gene sequence: CDR1 SNHLY, CDR2 FYNNEI. Unmatched junction bases numbered 5, after V lost 9 bases and J lost 5 bases. CDR3 length: 13 amino acids. CDR3 residues: CARKLAGEETQYF. DNA for the CDR3: TGTGCCAGAAAACTAGCGGGAGAGGAGACCCAGTACTTC. Full variable domain (missing parts from reference TRBV2 and TRBJ2-5): EPEVTQTPSHQVTQMGQEVILRCVPISNHLYFYWYRQILGQKVEFLVSFYNNEISEKSEIFDDQFSVERPDGSNFTLKIRSTKLEDSAMYFCARKLAGEETQYFGPGTRLLVL.

V usage is TRBV5-6 and J usage is TRBJ1-2; tentative D call: TRBD1 (5 bases). The CDR3 loop spans 11 amino acids. CDR1 and CDR2 (germline): SGHDT, YYEEEE. The ends were cut back, 1 base at V and 7 bases at J, with 5 bases in the middle. This chain's CDR3 is CASSLQGGYTF. The CDR3 DNA sequence: TGTGCCAGCAGCTTGCAGGGTGGCTACACCTTC.

The V gene is TRBV19, the J gene TRBJ2-4, with D maybe TRBD1 (6 bases). V was clipped by 3 bases and J by 1 base, with 7 bases between them. This CDR3 is built from 14 residues. Germline loops: CDR1 LNHDA, CDR2 SQIVND (reference sequence). The CDR3 region is CASSITGAKNIQYF. For the CDR3, the DNA is TGTGCCAGTAGTATTACAGGGGCCAAAAACATTCAGTACTTC.

The J gene is TRBJ2-1, the V gene TRBV5-4; the match to TRBD2 covers 8 bases. The CDR3 loop spans 16 amino acids. Losses at the gene ends were 2 bases for V and 2 bases for J; bases not matched to a gene: 6. Germline assignment: CDR1 SGHNT and CDR2 YYREEE (reference sequence). The CDR3 region is CASSFRGGATYNEQFF. Here the CDR3 DNA reads TGTGCCAGCAGCTTTCGGGGGGGGGCGACCTACAATGAGCAGTTCTTC.